The present TCR beta chain was sequenced within a study of T-cell reconstitution after alpha-beta-depleted transplantation in children. Findings and limits, study-wide: Newly produced T cells mostly accounted for T-cell counts and diversity one year post-transplant. Surviving recipient T cells and thymic progenitors underlay high day-60 TCRbeta diversity in some patients. Roughly two months post-transplant, alpha-beta T cells reportedly originated from several hundred graft clones that had expanded.

During its preparation, the TCRbeta library received unique molecular identifiers. From the PCR reads, TCRdb called clonotypes with MiXCR, one entry per CDR3 protein. The sample holds hundreds of thousands of distinct CDR3 sequences; roughly 13% are singletons and the top ten take about 0.79%. Trimming cost V 6 bases and J 7 bases; bases outside gene matches: 17. The CDR3 spans 18 residues. CDR1 is DFQATT and CDR2 is SNEGSKA in the germline V gene (reference sequence). Of note for this clonotype: Its target is unknown.

This sequence originates from a girl aged 2-9 years with congenital amegakaryocytic thrombocytopenia, due to receive a stem cell transplant. The chain employs TRBV20-1 and TRBJ2-1, with 14 nucleotides matching TRBD2. Specimen: PBMCs, collected before TCRalphabeta/CD19-depleted stem cell transplant. The CDR3 loop is CSASGTSGSALGGNEQFF. CDR3 nucleotide sequence: TGCAGTGCAAGCGGGACTAGCGGGAGCGCCCTTGGGGGGAATGAGCAGTTCTTC.